This T cell receptor (beta chain) was sequenced during a study of cytomegalovirus exposure and HLA in healthy donors. About the research overall: Most donors, more than 80% of some 400 genotyped, fell in the Caucasian-associated ancestry cluster.

The PCR was carried out with 60 Vbeta primers and 13 Jbeta primers. Repertoires were generated with immunoSEQ multiplex PCR, while TCRdb's copy carries only in-frame clones and drops some. The sample carries some 150,000 clones, about 9.1% recorded once. Germline loops: CDR1 SGHVS, CDR2 FQNEAQ. The CDR3 has 16 residues. With 4 bases clipped from V and 10 bases from J, the junction kept 10 bases outside the gene matches. Remarks on this clone: Its antigen remains unknown.

Broader study findings: Because they were indistinguishable, some V segments, including TRBV6-2 and TRBV6-3, were excluded. In vitro assays verified that a few CMV-associated chains recognized CMV antigens specifically.

This clonotype originated in a woman aged 40 to 55 in good health and CMV-seropositive. Sequenced input: PBMCs. The chain carries TRBV7-8 and TRBJ2-1, with TRBD2 identical over 13 bases. The CDR3 loop reads CASSWRLAGGAGEQFF. The CDR3 DNA is TGTGCCAGCAGCTGGCGACTAGCGGGGGGCGCAGGAGAGCAGTTCTTC.